This TCR beta chain was recorded in a study of blood T cell repertoires in COVID-19 (dated by TCRdb to about 2020). General notes on the study: Samples covering the acute and convalescent phases of COVID-19 were provided by collaborators in the United States, Italy and Spain. The prospective study material was composed of cDNA or gDNA derived from T cells, B-cell-depleted T cells, or PBMCs. Subjects who had been exposed to COVID-19, were actively infected with it, or had recovered from it provided the deeply sampled blood TCRbeta repertoires that made up the dataset. A freely available public database, intended as a resource for researchers studying the immune response to SARS-CoV-2, is where the repertoires were released. The samples were drawn from two sources: the first 160 participants of the ongoing ImmuneRACE study, and 950 to 1,500 subjects contributed by 6 global collaborators. A de-identified subject ID, COVID-19 status, age in years and sex were almost always included in the sample metadata. Where available, HLA class I and class II types were obtained from metadata supplied by the sample provider rather than from assay-based typing.

This clone was counted a single time. What this receptor recognizes is not known. Per-base quality was not reported, and no clone a single base away is much larger than it. Each collaborating institution followed its own protocols to collect whole blood in K2EDTA tubes. For TCRbeta analysis, collaborators shipped samples in one of three forms: frozen whole blood, isolated PBMCs, or DNA extracted from either of those sample types. The immunoSEQ Assay, a bias-controlled multiplex PCR, was used to amplify TCRbeta CDR3 regions from genomic DNA. The original methods were these. Nucleated cell counts per sample were estimated from amplification of reference gene primers within the assay. Sequence reads were collapsed and filtered to measure the absolute abundance of every unique TCRbeta CDR3 rearrangement. For each sample, productive Simpson clonality was calculated as the square root of Simpson's diversity index over productive rearrangements. The source is immuneACCESS, and TCRdb retained only in-frame sequences with V and J called. Part of the clones is not carried over; for the studies checked, unresolved V genes explain less than half of this, and the remainder is unexplained. V and J calls plus clone size are reproduced from that table; the DNA served to infer D and trimming. The sample includes about 53,000 clones, with around 79% observed a single time. Roughly two fifths of the sample is held by the ten biggest clonotypes.

The investigation overall reported the following: How much clinical and demographic metadata was included differed by source and by participant, and the metadata was provided uncurated.

V loses 4 bases, J loses 4 bases, and the germline ends lie 9 bases apart. Inclusive of the bounding cysteine and phenylalanine, the CDR3 is 13 residues long. Just CDR3 DNA is preserved here, 39 bases in frame from base 1. CDR1 and CDR2 (SGHRS, YFSETQ) derive from the germline V gene. The TCR was taken from a man aged 65 to 79 with active or convalescent COVID-19. The sequenced sample consisted of peripheral blood. Recombination linked TRBV5-1 to TRBJ1-3; TRBD1 is possibly the D segment (5 matching bases). The DNA sequence is as follows: TGCGCCAGCAGCGCGGACATCGGAAACACCATATATTTT. This translates into CASSADIGNTIYF.